This T cell receptor beta chain was sequenced in a study of T cell changes during pregnancy in multiple sclerosis. Germline-derived CDR1 and CDR2 are SGHAT and FQNNGV. The CDR3 has 14 amino acids. Between the trimmed V and J ends, which lost 0 bases and 6 bases, there was a span of 11 bases. Profiled with immunoSEQ multiplex PCR; TCRdb holds only in-frame clones, not every one. The profile shows about 15,000 clones, roughly 83% of them singletons. V gene TRBV11-2 combines with J gene TRBJ1-1; D is ambiguous. The source of this sequence is a female donor in good health, enrolled as a control in a pregnancy study. The sample was CD8+ T cells from peripheral blood mononuclear cells, taken after pregnancy. For the CDR3, the DNA is TGTGCCAGCAGCTTAGATGTGGGCTTCTCTGAAGCTTTCTTT. Translating it yields CASSLDVGFSEAFF. Supplemented by reference TRBV11-2 and TRBJ1-1, the full variable domain reads EAGVAQSPRYKIIEKRQSVAFWCNPISGHATLYWYQQILGQGPKLLIQFQNNGVVDDSQLPKDRFSAERLKGVDSTLKIQPAKLEDSAVYLCASSLDVGFSEAFFGQGTRLTVV.